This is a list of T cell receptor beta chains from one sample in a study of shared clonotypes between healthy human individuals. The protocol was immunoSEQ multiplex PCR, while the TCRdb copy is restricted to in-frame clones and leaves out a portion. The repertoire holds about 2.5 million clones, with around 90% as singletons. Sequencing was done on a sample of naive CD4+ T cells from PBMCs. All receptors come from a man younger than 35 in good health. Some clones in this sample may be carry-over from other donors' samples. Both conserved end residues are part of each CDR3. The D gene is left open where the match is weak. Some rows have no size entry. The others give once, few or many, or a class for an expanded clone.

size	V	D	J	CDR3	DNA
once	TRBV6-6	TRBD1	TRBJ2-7	CASSRDRDYEQYF	TGTGCCAGCAGTCGGGACAGAGACTACGAGCAGTACTTC
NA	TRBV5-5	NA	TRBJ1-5	CASSLVVSDQPQHF	TGTGCCAGCAGCTTGGTTGTCAGCGATCAGCCCCAGCATTTT
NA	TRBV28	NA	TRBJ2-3	CASSSGLGTDTQYF	TGTGCCAGCAGTTCGGGACTGGGCACAGATACGCAGTATTTT
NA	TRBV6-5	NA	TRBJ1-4	CASGLRTAGNEKLFF	TGTGCCAGCGGCCTACGGACCGCTGGAAATGAAAAACTGTTTTTT
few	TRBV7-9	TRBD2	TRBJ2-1	CASSLRGEGNEQFF	TGTGCCAGCAGCCTTAGAGGGGAGGGGAATGAGCAGTTCTTC
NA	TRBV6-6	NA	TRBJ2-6	CASRVFGANVLTF	TGTGCCAGCAGGGTTTTCGGGGCCAACGTCCTGACTTTC
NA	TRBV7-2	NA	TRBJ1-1	CASSPTTGRNTEAFF	TGTGCCAGCAGCCCAACGACAGGTAGGAACACTGAAGCTTTCTTT
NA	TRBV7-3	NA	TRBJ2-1	CASSLQGPNSYNEQFF	TGTGCCAGCAGCCTCCAGGGACCCAACTCCTACAATGAGCAGTTCTTC
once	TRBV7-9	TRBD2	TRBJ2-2	CASSLIAGTNTGELFF	TGTGCCAGCAGCTTGATAGCGGGTACGAACACCGGGGAGCTGTTTTTT
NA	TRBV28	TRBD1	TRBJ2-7	CASSLGQGPLGEQYF	TGTGCCAGCAGTTTAGGACAGGGCCCCCTGGGAGAGCAGTACTTC
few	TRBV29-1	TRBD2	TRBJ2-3	CSGRLAGGSDTQYF	TGCAGCGGCCGACTAGCGGGAGGGTCAGATACGCAGTATTTT
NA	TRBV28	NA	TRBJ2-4	CASSTPEGGAKNIQYF	TGTGCCAGCAGTACGCCCGAGGGGGGGGCCAAAAACATTCAGTACTTC
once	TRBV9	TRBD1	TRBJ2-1	CASSVVGTDNEQFF	TGTGCCAGCAGCGTAGTGGGGACAGACAATGAGCAGTTCTTC
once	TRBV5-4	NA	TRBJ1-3	CASSLFRSGNTIYF	TGTGCCAGCAGCTTGTTCCGCTCTGGAAACACCATATATTTT
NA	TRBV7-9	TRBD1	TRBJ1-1	CASSLGQGATNTEAFF	TGTGCCAGCAGTCTTGGACAGGGGGCAACGAACACTGAAGCTTTCTTT
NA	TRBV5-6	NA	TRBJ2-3	CASSFGLVDTQYF	TGTGCCAGCAGCTTCGGGCTTGTAGATACGCAGTATTTT
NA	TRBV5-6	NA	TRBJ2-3	CASSRGSHSTDTQYF	TGTGCCAGCAGCCGGGGCTCACATAGCACAGATACGCAGTATTTT
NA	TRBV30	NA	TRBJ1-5	CAWSETLGYQPQHF	TGTGCCTGGAGCGAAACATTGGGATATCAGCCCCAGCATTTT
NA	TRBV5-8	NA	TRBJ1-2	CASSAQNYGYTF	TGTGCCAGCAGCGCACAAAACTATGGCTACACCTTC
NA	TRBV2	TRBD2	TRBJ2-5	CASSDGLEETQYF	TGTGCCAGCAGCGACGGACTAGAAGAGACCCAGTACTTC
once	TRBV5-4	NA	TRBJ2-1	CASSRDSYNEQFF	TGTGCCAGCAGTCGCGACAGTTACAATGAGCAGTTCTTC
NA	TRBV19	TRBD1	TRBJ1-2	CASSQNRGLDYGYTF	TGTGCCAGTAGTCAGAACAGGGGGCTCGACTATGGCTACACCTTC
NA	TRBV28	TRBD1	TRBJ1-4	CASSSPDRVREKLFF	TGTGCCAGCAGTTCCCCGGACAGGGTTCGGGAAAAACTGTTTTTT
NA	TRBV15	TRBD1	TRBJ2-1	CATSTGQGLEQFF	TGTGCCACCAGCACAGGACAGGGGCTTGAGCAGTTCTTC
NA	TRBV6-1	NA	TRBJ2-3	CASSEKDWADTQYF	TGTGCCAGCAGTGAAAAGGATTGGGCAGATACGCAGTATTTT
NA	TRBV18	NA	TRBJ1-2	CASSPPMDPTGGYTF	TGTGCCAGCTCACCACCCATGGACCCAACGGGAGGCTACACCTTC
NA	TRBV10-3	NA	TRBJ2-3	CAISDGRDTQYF	TGTGCCATCAGTGATGGTAGAGATACGCAGTATTTT
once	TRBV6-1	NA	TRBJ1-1	CASRSQYTEAFF	TGTGCCAGCAGGTCCCAGTACACTGAAGCTTTCTTT
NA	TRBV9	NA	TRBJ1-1	CASSPHAGTPTNEAFF	TGTGCCAGCAGCCCCCATGCGGGGACCCCAACTAATGAAGCTTTCTTT
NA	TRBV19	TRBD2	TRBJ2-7	CASSIVAGAPYEQYF	TGTGCCAGTAGTATAGTAGCGGGAGCCCCCTACGAGCAGTACTTC
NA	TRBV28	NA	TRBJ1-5	CASNSRGNQPQHF	TGTGCCAGCAACTCGAGGGGCAATCAGCCCCAGCATTTT
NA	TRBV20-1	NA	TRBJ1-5	CSPFINQPQHF	TGCAGTCCCTTCATCAATCAGCCCCAGCATTTT
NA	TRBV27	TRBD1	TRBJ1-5	CASSPTRTGKKAQHF	TGTGCCAGCAGTCCCACTCGGACAGGGAAGAAGGCCCAGCATTTT
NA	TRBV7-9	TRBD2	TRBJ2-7	CASSPRSGERYEQYF	TGTGCCAGCAGCCCGCGTAGCGGGGAACGTTACGAGCAGTACTTC
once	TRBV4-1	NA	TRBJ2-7	CASSGAGVSEQYF	TGCGCCAGCAGCGGGGCAGGGGTGAGTGAGCAGTACTTC
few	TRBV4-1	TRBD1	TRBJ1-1	CASSREGQLNTEAFF	TGCGCCAGCAGCCGAGAGGGACAGTTGAACACTGAAGCTTTCTTT
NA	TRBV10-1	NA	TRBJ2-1	CASSDGSSKTRNEQFF	TGCGCCAGCAGCGATGGGAGTTCCAAGACACGGAATGAGCAGTTCTTC
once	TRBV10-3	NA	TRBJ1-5	CAISGQLNQPQHF	TGTGCCATCAGTGGACAGCTTAATCAGCCCCAGCATTTT
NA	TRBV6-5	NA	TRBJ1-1	CASSLKVQFTEAFF	TGTGCCAGCAGTTTAAAGGTGCAGTTCACTGAAGCTTTCTTT
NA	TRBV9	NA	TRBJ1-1	CASSVEWTNTEAFF	TGTGCCAGCAGCGTAGAATGGACCAACACTGAAGCTTTCTTT
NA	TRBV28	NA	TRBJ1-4	CATLAWEKLFF	TGTGCCACCTTGGCTTGGGAAAAACTGTTTTTT
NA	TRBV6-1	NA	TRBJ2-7	CASSERGNANEQYF	TGTGCCAGCAGTGAACGTGGCAACGCCAACGAGCAGTACTTC
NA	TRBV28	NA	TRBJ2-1	CASRIRGPNYNEQFF	TGTGCCAGCAGAATTAGGGGACCCAATTACAATGAGCAGTTCTTC
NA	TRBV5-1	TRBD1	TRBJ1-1	CASSWLPGQGTPEAFF	TGCGCCAGCAGCTGGTTACCGGGACAGGGGACCCCTGAAGCTTTCTTT
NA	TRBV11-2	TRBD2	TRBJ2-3	CASSLASGTDTQYF	TGTGCCAGCAGCTTAGCTAGCGGGACAGATACGCAGTATTTT
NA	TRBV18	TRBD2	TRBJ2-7	CASSPPEVASGSQYF	TGTGCCAGCTCACCCCCCGAGGTGGCTAGCGGGAGTCAGTACTTC
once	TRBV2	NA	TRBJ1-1	CASSRLDQNTEAFF	TGTGCCAGCAGTCGACTGGACCAGAACACTGAAGCTTTCTTT
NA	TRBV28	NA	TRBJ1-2	CASSPIADPYGYTF	TGTGCCAGCAGTCCGATAGCTGATCCTTATGGCTACACCTTC
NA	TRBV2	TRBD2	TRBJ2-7	CASRYPGGPREQYF	TGTGCCAGCAGGTACCCGGGAGGGCCCCGCGAGCAGTACTTC
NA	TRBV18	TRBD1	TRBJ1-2	CASSLDRDNTF	TGTGCCAGCTCACTAGACAGGGACAACACCTTC
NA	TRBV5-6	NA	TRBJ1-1	CASSSKRWSAEAFF	TGTGCCAGCAGCTCGAAACGTTGGTCGGCTGAAGCTTTCTTT
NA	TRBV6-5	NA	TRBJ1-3	CASSSRLSSGNTIYF	TGTGCCAGCAGCTCTCGACTGTCTTCTGGAAACACCATATATTTT
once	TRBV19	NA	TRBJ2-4	CASRSSLAPKNIQYF	TGTGCCAGTAGATCCTCCTTAGCCCCCAAAAACATTCAGTACTTC
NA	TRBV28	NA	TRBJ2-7	CASNAWGRYYEQYF	TGTGCCAGCAACGCCTGGGGGAGGTACTACGAGCAGTACTTC
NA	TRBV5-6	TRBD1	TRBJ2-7	CASSRRTTGTGVHEQYF	TGTGCCAGCAGCCGCCGTACTACCGGGACAGGGGTCCACGAGCAGTACTTC
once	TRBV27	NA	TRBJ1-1	CASSSKAPVFWGAKVPEAFF	TGTGCCAGCAGTTCCAAGGCACCTGTGTTCTGGGGGGCAAAGGTCCCTGAAGCTTTCTTT
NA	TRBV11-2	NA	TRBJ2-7	CASSLTGREQYF	TGTGCCAGCAGTCTCACGGGTCGGGAGCAGTACTTC
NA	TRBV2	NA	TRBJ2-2	CASNGQVNTGELFF	TGTGCCAGCAATGGGCAGGTGAACACCGGGGAGCTGTTTTTT
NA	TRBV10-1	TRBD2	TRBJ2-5	CASSASGRSETQYF	TGCGCCAGCAGTGCTAGCGGGAGATCAGAGACCCAGTACTTC
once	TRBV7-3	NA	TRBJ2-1	CASSYADGYNEQFF	TGTGCCAGCAGCTACGCGGACGGTTACAATGAGCAGTTCTTC